The next 13 T cell receptor beta chains were all read from a single sample in a study of early stage breast cancer tumors. Libraries were prepared by immunoSEQ multiplex PCR; TCRdb keeps only in-frame clonotypes and omits some of them. The data contain 45,000 to 60,000 clones, over 80% of them singletons. Material for sequencing was blood. The receptors were gathered from a person aged 65 to 85 with breast cancer.

V gene TRBV6-4 combines with J gene TRBJ1-6; D is unresolved. CDR3 length equals 15 residues. V shed 3 bases and J shed 6 bases, with 12 bases lying between them. Germline CDR1 MRHNA, CDR2 SNTAGT. CDR3 DNA: TGTGCCAGCAGTGAAACTCTGGTTGGTAATTCACCCCTCCACTTT. Amino acid sequence: CASSETLVGNSPLHF.

The rearrangement links TRBV29-1 to TRBJ2-3; the D gene is possibly TRBD2 (5 bases). The CDR3 spans 17 residues. Germline V gene lookup returns CDR1 SQVTM and CDR2 ANQGSEA. V was trimmed by 2 bases and J by 2 bases, leaving 20 bases between them. The CDR3: CSVESDRGSEYTDTQYF. CDR3 DNA sequence: TGCAGCGTTGAATCGGATCGTGGTAGCGAGTACACAGATACGCAGTATTTT.

This rearrangement joins TRBV7-6 to TRBJ2-1, with 11 nucleotides matching TRBD1. CDR3 length equals 15 residues. Germline V CDR1 and CDR2: SGHVS, FNYEAQ. V was clipped by 4 bases and J by 12 bases; unmatched bases: 11. As DNA, the CDR3 is TGTGCCAGCAGCTCTGGACAGGGGGCTAACCCGGCGCAGTTCTTC. It codes for CASSSGQGANPAQFF.

The chain couples TRBV7-2 to TRBJ2-1; 7 nucleotides align to TRBD2. The CDR3 covers 13 residues. Germline-derived CDR1 and CDR2 are SGHTA and FQGNSA. V was pared by 8 bases and J by 4 bases, with 5 bases of the junction left unmatched. CDR3 coding DNA: TGTGCCAGCGCTAGCGGTAAATACAATGAGCAGTTCTTC. As protein: CASASGKYNEQFF. Using reference TRBV7-2 and TRBJ2-1 for the parts outside the CDR3, the full variable domain is GAGVSQSPSNKVTEKGKDVELRCDPISGHTALYWYRQSLGQGLEFLIYFQGNSAPDKSGLPSDRFSAERTGGSVSTLTIQRTQQEDSAVYLCASASGKYNEQFFGPGTRLTVL.

This sequence joins TRBV5-4 and TRBJ2-3; D not resolved. V lost 4 bases and J lost 6, with 15 bases in between. In germline, CDR1 is SGHNT, CDR2 YYREEE (reference sequence). The CDR3 sequence is 14 residues long. The CDR3 reads CASSPDQNSDTQYF. CDR3 nucleotide sequence: TGTGCCAGCAGCCCCGATCAGAATTCGGATACGCAGTATTTT.

This chain connects TRBV5-4 to TRBJ2-2; 7 nucleotides match TRBD1. This CDR3 comprises 14 residues. The junction had 3 bases not matched to a gene; V was cut back by 0 bases and J by 7 bases. Germline assignment: CDR1 SGHNT and CDR2 YYREEE (reference sequence). The CDR3 region is CASSLDRGIGELFF. DNA of the CDR3: TGTGCCAGCAGCTTGGACAGGGGAATCGGGGAGCTGTTTTTT. The full variable domain, rest sourced from reference TRBV5-4 and TRBJ2-2, is ETGVTQSPTHLIKTRGQQVTLRCSSQSGHNTVSWYQQALGQGPQFIFQYYREEENGRGNFPPRFSGLQFPNYSSELNVNALELDDSALYLCASSLDRGIGELFFGEGSRLTVL.

The genes are TRBV7-9 and TRBJ2-1; 13 bases agree with TRBD2. Trimming at V came to 4 bases and at J to 3 bases, leaving 9 bases not matched to a gene. CDR1 is SEHNR and CDR2 is FQNEAQ in the germline V gene (reference sequence). This CDR3 region has 18 residues. CDR3 loop: CASSSPTSGGSNYNEQFF. DNA of the CDR3: TGTGCCAGCAGCTCCCCGACTAGCGGGGGGAGCAACTACAATGAGCAGTTCTTC.

V is TRBV7-2 and J is TRBJ2-3; 10 positions agree with TRBD1. Germline CDR1 SGHTA, CDR2 FQGNSA. The junction had 5 bases not matched to a gene; V was cut back by 5 bases and J by 6 bases. CDR3 length equals 14 residues. The CDR3 coding sequence is TGTGCCAGCAGCCCGGACAGGGGGTGGGATACGCAGTATTTT. Residues: CASSPDRGWDTQYF.

The chain links TRBV7-2 to TRBJ2-1, with D possibly matching TRBD1 (6 bases). Per the germline V gene, CDR1 is SGHTA and CDR2 is FQGNSA. The CDR3 has 15 amino acids. V lost 1 base and J 2 bases, leaving 9 bases between the germline ends. In nucleotides, the CDR3 is TGTGCCAGCAGCTTAGACCAGGGGACCTACAATGAGCAGTTCTTC. Translating gives CASSLDQGTYNEQFF.

V and J are TRBV30 and TRBJ1-1; unclear D gene. Germline assignment: CDR1 GTSNPN and CDR2 SVGIG (reference sequence). The CDR3 totals 12 residues. V was clipped by 2 bases and J by 1 base, with 5 bases between them. The CDR3 loop reads CAWSMRNTEAFF. CDR3 DNA: TGTGCCTGGAGTATGCGGAACACTGAAGCTTTCTTT.

V and J are TRBV11-2 and TRBJ2-3; D is possibly TRBD1 (5 bases). The CDR3 has 16 residues. Germline CDR1 is SGHAT and CDR2 is FQNNGV. V lost 2 bases and J 2 bases, leaving 14 bases between the germline ends. CDR3 region: CASSLRRQSVTDTQYF. The CDR3 DNA reads TGTGCCAGCAGCTTAAGGAGACAGTCAGTCACAGATACGCAGTATTTT.

The chain employs TRBV27 and TRBJ1-3; D uncertain. The CDR3 totals 15 residues. Trimming cost V 0 bases and J 4 bases, with 10 bases left between them. CDR1 and CDR2 from the germline V gene are MNHEY and SMNVEV (reference sequence). CDR3 sequence (DNA): TGTGCCAGCAGTTTATCGGCCGGGGTAGGAAACACCATATATTTT. Its translation is CASSLSAGVGNTIYF.

The chain combines TRBV18 with TRBJ1-1; perhaps TRBD1 as D (6 bases). V was clipped by 3 bases and J by 6 bases, with 17 bases between them. Germline V lookup: CDR1 KGHSH, CDR2 LQKENI. The CDR3 contains 15 residues. CDR3 nucleotide sequence: TGTGCCAGCTCACCTCCAGCCCAGGGGTTTCCTGAAGCTTTCTTT. This gives the protein CASSPPAQGFPEAFF.